These 13 T cell receptor beta chains were sequenced from one sample in a study of blood T cell repertoires in COVID-19. Sequencing was performed with immunoSEQ multiplex PCR; in TCRdb, only in-frame clones are kept and a portion is missing. This sample has some 110,000 clones, with approximately 80% found just once. The material sequenced was peripheral blood. All receptors derive from a man in his fifties with acute or convalescent COVID-19.

The chain uses TRBV5-1 and TRBJ2-3; possible D gene TRBD2, 5 bases. The CDR3 extends over 15 amino acids. Germline CDR1 SGHRS, CDR2 YFSETQ. V lost 4 bases, J lost 0 bases, and 12 bases lay in between. This CDR3 reads CASSASSLSTDTQYF. CDR3 nucleotides: TGCGCCAGCAGCGCATCTAGCCTTAGCACAGATACGCAGTATTTT. Combining the CDR3 with reference TRBV5-1 and TRBJ2-3 gives the whole variable domain KAGVTQTPRYLIKTRGQQVTLSCSPISGHRSVSWYQQTPGQGLQFLFEYFSETQRNKGNFPGRFSGRQFSNSRSEMNVSTLELGDSALYLCASSASSLSTDTQYFGPGTRLTVL.

The chain is built from TRBV6-1 and TRBJ1-1, with 7 bases aligning to TRBD1. Germline V gives CDR1 MNHNS, CDR2 SASEGT. The V gene end was trimmed by 4 bases and the J gene end by 2 bases; junction bases not matched to a gene: 10. This CDR3 spans 16 amino acids. For the CDR3, the DNA is TGTGCCAGCAGTGCTACTACAGGGGCTGTCAACACTGAAGCTTTCTTT. This codes for CASSATTGAVNTEAFF.

The rearrangement uses TRBV7-3 and TRBJ2-1; D is undetermined. The CDR3 loop spans 16 amino acids. Trimming took off 4 bases at V and 1 base at J, with 14 bases between the two ends. The germline V gene has CDR1 SGHTA and CDR2 FQGTGA. CDR3 sequence: CASSSTAARSYNEQFF. The CDR3 DNA reads as TGTGCCAGCAGCTCCACCGCGGCACGTTCCTACAATGAGCAGTTCTTC. Looking up the rest from reference TRBV7-3 and TRBJ2-1 gives the full variable domain: GAGVSQTPSNKVTEKGKYVELRCDPISGHTALYWYRQSLGQGPEFLIYFQGTGAADDSGLPNDRFFAVRPEGSVSTLKIQRTERGDSAVYLCASSSTAARSYNEQFFGPGTRLTVL.

The chain recombines TRBV18 with TRBJ1-1, with TRBD1 as a possible D gene (5 bases). Germline V CDR1 and CDR2: KGHSH, LQKENI. This CDR3 comprises 14 residues. V was pared by 3 bases and J by 6 bases, with 14 bases between. The CDR3: CASSPVAKGAEAFF. As DNA, the CDR3 is TGTGCCAGCTCACCGGTGGCGAAAGGGGCTGAAGCTTTCTTT.

The chain is built from TRBV5-4 and TRBJ2-6; a weak D match, TRBD1 (5 bases). Trimming took off 3 bases at V and 0 bases at J, with 10 bases between the two ends. Germline V gene lookup returns CDR1 SGHNT and CDR2 YYREEE (reference sequence). The CDR3 has 16 amino acids. CDR3 in DNA: TGTGCCAGCAGCTCAGGGCTAATCTCTGGGGCCAACGTCCTGACTTTC. It encodes CASSSGLISGANVLTF.

The chain carries TRBV24-1 and TRBJ2-1; TRBD2 matches at 7 bases. Germline V gene sequence: CDR1 KGHDR, CDR2 SFDVKD. The length of the CDR3 is 15 residues. J lost 7 bases, V lost 0 bases, and 5 bases had no gene match. As DNA, the CDR3 is TGTGCCACCAGTGATTTGACGGGAGGAAGGAATGAGCAGTTCTTC. The encoded protein is CATSDLTGGRNEQFF.

V is TRBV12-3 or TRBV12-4 and J is TRBJ1-5; D may be TRBD1 (5 bases). V was pared by 3 bases and J by 7 bases, with 10 bases between. The CDR3 length is 13 residues. In DNA form, the CDR3 reads TGTGCCAGCAGTTTGGACATTTCACAGCCCCAGCATTTT. It codes for CASSLDISQPQHF.

The chain is built from TRBV6-6 and TRBJ1-6; 7 bases agree with TRBD1. The CDR3 contains 15 residues. The V gene end was trimmed by 5 bases and the J gene end by 7 bases; junction bases not matched to a gene: 8. CDR1 MNHNY and CDR2 SVGAGI come from the germline V gene (reference sequence). DNA of the CDR3: TGTGCCAGCAGTCCTGCTGGGACAGCGAATTCACCCCTCCACTTT. Its protein is CASSPAGTANSPLHF.

The CDR3 DNA sequence: TGCGCCAGCAGCCGGGCGACAGGGTTGAACACTGAAGCTTTCTTT. This encodes CASSRATGLNTEAFF. This rearrangement joins TRBV4-1 to TRBJ1-1; 7 bases align to TRBD1. Looked up from germline, CDR1 is MGHRA and CDR2 is YSYEKL. J was trimmed by 0 bases and V by 4 bases; bases with no gene match: 5. The CDR3 spans 15 residues.

The rearrangement uses TRBV2 and TRBJ2-1, with 10 bases matching TRBD2. Germline CDR1 is SNHLY and CDR2 is FYNNEI. Trimming took 8 bases from V and 6 from J; bases not matched to a gene: 7. The CDR3 loop spans 14 amino acids. The CDR3 protein is CASLRAGGPNEQFF. Here the CDR3 DNA reads TGTGCCAGCCTCCGAGCGGGAGGGCCCAATGAGCAGTTCTTC.

The J gene is TRBJ1-1, the V gene TRBV9; TRBD1 might be the D (6 bases). Per germline, CDR1 SGDLS and CDR2 YYNGEE. The CDR3 spans 14 residues. V was clipped by 5 bases and J by 5 bases, with 16 bases between them. In nucleotides, the CDR3 is TGTGCCAGCAGTCTCGGGCAGGGGCAAACTGAAGCTTTCTTT. It codes for CASSLGQGQTEAFF.

The chain recombines TRBV7-3 with TRBJ2-1, with D maybe TRBD2 (5 bases). In germline, CDR1 is SGHTA, CDR2 FQGTGA. The CDR3 has 15 amino acids. Trimming left V 5 bases short and J 0 bases short, with 11 bases between. In DNA form, the CDR3 reads TGTGCCAGCAGCCCCTCGAGGGACTCCTACAATGAGCAGTTCTTC. Its translation is CASSPSRDSYNEQFF.

The chain combines TRBV15 with TRBJ2-5; 9 bases match TRBD2. CDR1 and CDR2 (germline): LNHNV, YYDKDF (reference sequence). After removal of 0 bases from V and 4 bases from J, the junction contained 15 bases not matched to a gene. This CDR3 comprises 19 residues. CDR3 in DNA: TGTGCCACCAGCAGAGATGGTGAGCGGGGGGCTCTCTGGGGAGAGACCCAGTACTTC. Protein sequence: CATSRDGERGALWGETQYF.